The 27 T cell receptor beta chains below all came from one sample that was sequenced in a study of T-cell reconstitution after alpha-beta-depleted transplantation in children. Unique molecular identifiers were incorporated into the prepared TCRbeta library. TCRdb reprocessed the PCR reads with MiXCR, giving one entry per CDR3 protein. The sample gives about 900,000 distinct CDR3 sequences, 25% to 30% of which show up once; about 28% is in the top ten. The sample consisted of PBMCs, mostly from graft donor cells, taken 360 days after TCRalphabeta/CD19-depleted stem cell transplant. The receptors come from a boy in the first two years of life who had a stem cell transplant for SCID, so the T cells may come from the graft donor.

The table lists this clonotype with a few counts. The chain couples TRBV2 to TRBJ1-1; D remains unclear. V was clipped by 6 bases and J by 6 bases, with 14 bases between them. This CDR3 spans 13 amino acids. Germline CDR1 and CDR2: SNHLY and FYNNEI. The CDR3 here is CASRGFGRPEAFF. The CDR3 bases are TGTGCCAGCAGGGGATTTGGTCGACCTGAAGCTTTCTTT. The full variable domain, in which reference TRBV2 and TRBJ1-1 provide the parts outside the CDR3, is EPEVTQTPSHQVTQMGQEVILRCVPISNHLYFYWYRQILGQKVEFLVSFYNNEISEKSEIFDDQFSVERPDGSNFTLKIRSTKLEDSAMYFCASRGFGRPEAFFGQGTRLTVV.

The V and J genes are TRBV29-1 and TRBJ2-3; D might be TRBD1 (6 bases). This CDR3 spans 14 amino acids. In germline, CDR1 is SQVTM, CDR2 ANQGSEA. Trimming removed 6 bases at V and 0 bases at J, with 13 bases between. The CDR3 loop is CSVGVQGSTDTQYF. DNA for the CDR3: TGCAGCGTCGGCGTACAGGGAAGCACAGATACGCAGTATTTT.

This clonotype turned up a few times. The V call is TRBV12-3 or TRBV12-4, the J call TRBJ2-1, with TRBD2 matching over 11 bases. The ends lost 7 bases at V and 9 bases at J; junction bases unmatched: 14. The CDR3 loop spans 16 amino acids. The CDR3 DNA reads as TGTGCCAGCATCTCTCGCCATAGCGGGGGGGCGGGTGAGCAGTTCTTC. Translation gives CASISRHSGGAGEQFF.

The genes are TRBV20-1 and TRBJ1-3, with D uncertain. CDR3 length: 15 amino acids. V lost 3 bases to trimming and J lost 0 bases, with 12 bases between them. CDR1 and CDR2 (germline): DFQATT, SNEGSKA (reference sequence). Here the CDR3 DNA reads TGCAGTGCTAGGCCCCCCAGTACCTCTGGAAACACCATATATTTT. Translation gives CSARPPSTSGNTIYF.

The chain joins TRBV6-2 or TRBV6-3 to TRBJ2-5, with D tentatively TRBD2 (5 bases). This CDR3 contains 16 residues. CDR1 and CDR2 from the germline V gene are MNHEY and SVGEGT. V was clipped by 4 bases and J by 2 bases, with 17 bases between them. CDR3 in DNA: TGTGCCAGCAGTTTACCCGAGGGAACCCGACAAGAGACCCAGTACTTC. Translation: CASSLPEGTRQETQYF.

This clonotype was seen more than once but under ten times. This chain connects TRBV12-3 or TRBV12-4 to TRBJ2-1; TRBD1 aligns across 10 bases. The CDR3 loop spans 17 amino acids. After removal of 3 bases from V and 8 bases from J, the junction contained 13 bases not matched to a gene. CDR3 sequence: CASSFGPVGTGVDEQFF. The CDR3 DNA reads TGTGCCAGCAGTTTTGGCCCGGTGGGGACAGGGGTGGATGAGCAGTTCTTC.

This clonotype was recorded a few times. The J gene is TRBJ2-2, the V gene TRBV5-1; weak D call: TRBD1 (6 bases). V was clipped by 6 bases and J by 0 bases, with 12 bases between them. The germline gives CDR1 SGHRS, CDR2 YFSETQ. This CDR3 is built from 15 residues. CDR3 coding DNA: TGCGCCAGCACCTATTGGACAGCGAACACCGGGGAGCTGTTTTTT. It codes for CASTYWTANTGELFF.

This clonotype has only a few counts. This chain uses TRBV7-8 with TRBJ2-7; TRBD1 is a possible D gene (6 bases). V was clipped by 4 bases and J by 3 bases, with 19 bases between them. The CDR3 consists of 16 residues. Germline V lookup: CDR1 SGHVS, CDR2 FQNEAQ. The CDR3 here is CASSSLTGNQGYEQYF. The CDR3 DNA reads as TGTGCCAGCAGCTCCCTTACAGGGAACCAAGGCTACGAGCAGTACTTC.

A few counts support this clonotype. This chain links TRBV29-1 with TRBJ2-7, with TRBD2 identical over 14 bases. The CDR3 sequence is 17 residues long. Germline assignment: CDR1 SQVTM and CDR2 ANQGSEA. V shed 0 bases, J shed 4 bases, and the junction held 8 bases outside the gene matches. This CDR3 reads CSVEDWTSGGRGYEQYF. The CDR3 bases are TGCAGCGTTGAAGACTGGACTAGCGGGGGGAGAGGATACGAGCAGTACTTC.

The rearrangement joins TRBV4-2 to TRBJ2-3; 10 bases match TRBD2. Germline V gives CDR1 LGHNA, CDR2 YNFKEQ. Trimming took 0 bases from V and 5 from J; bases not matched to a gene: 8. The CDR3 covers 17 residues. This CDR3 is CASSQDGAGGPRDTQYF. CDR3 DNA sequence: TGTGCCAGCAGCCAAGACGGAGCGGGGGGGCCCCGAGATACGCAGTATTTT.

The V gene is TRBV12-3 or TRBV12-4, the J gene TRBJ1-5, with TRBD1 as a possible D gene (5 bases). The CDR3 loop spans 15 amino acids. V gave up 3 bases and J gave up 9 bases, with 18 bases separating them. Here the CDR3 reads CASSFGDVWSRPQHF. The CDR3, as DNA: TGTGCCAGCAGTTTCGGGGACGTATGGTCCAGGCCCCAGCATTTT.

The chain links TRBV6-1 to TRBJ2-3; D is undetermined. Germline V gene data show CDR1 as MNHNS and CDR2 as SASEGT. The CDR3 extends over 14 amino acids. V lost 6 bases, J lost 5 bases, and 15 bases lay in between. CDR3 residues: CASSSVSWGDTQYF. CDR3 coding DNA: TGTGCCAGCAGCTCCGTTTCATGGGGAGATACGCAGTATTTT.

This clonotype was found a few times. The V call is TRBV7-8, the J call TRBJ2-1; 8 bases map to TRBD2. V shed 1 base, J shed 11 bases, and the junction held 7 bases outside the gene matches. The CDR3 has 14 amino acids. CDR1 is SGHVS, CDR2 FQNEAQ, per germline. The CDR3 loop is CASSLGLGGGKQFF. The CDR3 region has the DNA TGTGCCAGCAGCTTAGGGTTAGGCGGGGGGAAGCAGTTCTTC.

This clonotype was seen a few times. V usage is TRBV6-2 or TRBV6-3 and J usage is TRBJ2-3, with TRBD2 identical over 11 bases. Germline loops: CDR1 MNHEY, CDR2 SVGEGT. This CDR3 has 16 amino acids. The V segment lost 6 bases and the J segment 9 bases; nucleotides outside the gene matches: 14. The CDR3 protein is CASRTLAGGPVGTQYF. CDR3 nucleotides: TGTGCCAGCAGGACATTAGCGGGGGGGCCGGTTGGGACGCAGTATTTT.

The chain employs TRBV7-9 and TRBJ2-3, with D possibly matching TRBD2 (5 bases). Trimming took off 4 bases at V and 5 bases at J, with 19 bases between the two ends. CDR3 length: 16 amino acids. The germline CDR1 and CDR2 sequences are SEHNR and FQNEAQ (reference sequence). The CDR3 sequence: CASSSNVRLAGDTQYF. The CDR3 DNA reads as TGTGCCAGCAGCTCCAACGTCCGGCTAGCTGGAGATACGCAGTATTTT.

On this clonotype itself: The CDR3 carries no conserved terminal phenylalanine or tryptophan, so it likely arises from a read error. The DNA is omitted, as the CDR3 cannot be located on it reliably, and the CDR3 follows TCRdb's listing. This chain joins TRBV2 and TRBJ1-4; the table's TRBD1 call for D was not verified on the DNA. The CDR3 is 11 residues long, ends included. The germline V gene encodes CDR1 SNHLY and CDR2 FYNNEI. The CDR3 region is CASRSKGTDSL.

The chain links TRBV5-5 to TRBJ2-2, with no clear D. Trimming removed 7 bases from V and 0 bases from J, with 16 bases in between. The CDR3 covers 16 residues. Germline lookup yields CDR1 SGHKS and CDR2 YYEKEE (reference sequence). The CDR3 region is CASPLVVGTNTGELFF. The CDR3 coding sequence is TGTGCCAGCCCCTTGGTAGTGGGAACGAACACCGGGGAGCTGTTTTTT. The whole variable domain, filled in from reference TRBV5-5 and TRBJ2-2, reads DAGVTQSPTHLIKTRGQQVTLRCSPISGHKSVSWYQQVLGQGPQFIFQYYEKEERGRGNFPDRFSARQFPNYSSELNVNALLLGDSALYLCASPLVVGTNTGELFFGEGSRLTVL.

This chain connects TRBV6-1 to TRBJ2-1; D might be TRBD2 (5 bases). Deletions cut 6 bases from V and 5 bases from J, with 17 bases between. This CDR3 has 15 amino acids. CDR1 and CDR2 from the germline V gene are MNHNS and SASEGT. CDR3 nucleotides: TGTGCCAGCAGAAACCCCTCGACGGGGAACAATGAGCAGTTCTTC. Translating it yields CASRNPSTGNNEQFF.

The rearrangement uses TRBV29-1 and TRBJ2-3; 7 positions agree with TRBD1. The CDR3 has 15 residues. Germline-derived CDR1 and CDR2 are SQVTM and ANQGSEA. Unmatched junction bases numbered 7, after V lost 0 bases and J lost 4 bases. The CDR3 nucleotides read TGCAGCGTTGAAGATCCGGGACAGTTATCAGATACGCAGTATTTT. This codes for CSVEDPGQLSDTQYF.

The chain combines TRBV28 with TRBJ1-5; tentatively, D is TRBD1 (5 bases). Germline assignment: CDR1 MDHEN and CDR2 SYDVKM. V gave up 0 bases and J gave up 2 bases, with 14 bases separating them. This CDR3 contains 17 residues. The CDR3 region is CASSLWGGDRGNQPQHF. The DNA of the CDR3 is TGTGCCAGCAGTTTATGGGGGGGGGATAGGGGCAATCAGCCCCAGCATTTT. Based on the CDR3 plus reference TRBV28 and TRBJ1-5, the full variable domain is DVKVTQSSRYLVKRTGEKVFLECVQDMDHENMFWYRQDPGLGLRLIYFSYDVKMKEKGDIPEGYSVSREKKERFSLILESASTNQTSMYLCASSLWGGDRGNQPQHFGDGTRLSIL.

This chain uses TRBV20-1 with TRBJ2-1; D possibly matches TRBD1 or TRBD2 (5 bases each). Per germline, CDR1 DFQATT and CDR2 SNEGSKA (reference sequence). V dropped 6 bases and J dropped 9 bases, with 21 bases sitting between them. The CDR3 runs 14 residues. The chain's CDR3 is CSAREYGALGEQFF. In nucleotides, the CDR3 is TGCAGTGCCCGAGAGTACGGGGCCTTGGGTGAGCAGTTCTTC.

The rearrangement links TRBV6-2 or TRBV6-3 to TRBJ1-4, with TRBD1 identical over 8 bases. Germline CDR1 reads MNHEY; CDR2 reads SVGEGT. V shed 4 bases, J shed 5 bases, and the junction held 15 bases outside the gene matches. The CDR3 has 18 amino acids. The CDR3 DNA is TGTGCCAGCAGTTCTGACAGGGGACGTCGAAATGCAAATGAAAAACTGTTTTTT. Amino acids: CASSSDRGRRNANEKLFF.

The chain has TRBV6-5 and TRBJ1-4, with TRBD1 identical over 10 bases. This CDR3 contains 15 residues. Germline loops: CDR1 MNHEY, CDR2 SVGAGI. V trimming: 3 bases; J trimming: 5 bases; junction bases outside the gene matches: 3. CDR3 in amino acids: CASSYSGQGNEKLFF. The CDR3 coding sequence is TGTGCCAGCAGTTATTCGGGACAGGGGAATGAAAAACTGTTTTTT.

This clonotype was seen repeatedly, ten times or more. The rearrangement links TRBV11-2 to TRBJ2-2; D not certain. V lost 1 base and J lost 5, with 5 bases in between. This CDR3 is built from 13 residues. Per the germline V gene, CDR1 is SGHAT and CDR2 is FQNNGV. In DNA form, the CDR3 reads TGTGCCAGCAGCTTAGTTATGACCGGGGAGCTGTTTTTT. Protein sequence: CASSLVMTGELFF.

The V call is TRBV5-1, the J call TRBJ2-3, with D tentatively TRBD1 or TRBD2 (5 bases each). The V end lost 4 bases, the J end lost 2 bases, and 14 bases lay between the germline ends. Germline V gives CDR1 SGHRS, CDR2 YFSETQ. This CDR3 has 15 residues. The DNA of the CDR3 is TGCGCCAGCAGCAGGGACCGAACCCCCACAGATACGCAGTATTTT. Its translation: CASSRDRTPTDTQYF.

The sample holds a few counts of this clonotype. The CDR3 sequence: CATSRDPGQETYEQYF. The CDR3 bases are TGTGCCACCAGCAGAGATCCGGGACAGGAAACCTACGAGCAGTACTTC. This chain connects TRBV15 to TRBJ2-7; 8 bases are shared with TRBD1. In germline, CDR1 is LNHNV, CDR2 YYDKDF (reference sequence). This CDR3 contains 16 residues. V lost 0 bases, J lost 2 bases, and 6 bases stayed unmatched. The complete variable domain, with remaining parts taken from reference TRBV15 and TRBJ2-7, reads DAMVIQNPRYQVTQFGKPVTLSCSQTLNHNVMYWYQQKSSQAPKLLFHYYDKDFNNEADTPDNFQSRRPNTSFCFLDIRSPGLGDTAMYLCATSRDPGQETYEQYFGPGTRLTVT.

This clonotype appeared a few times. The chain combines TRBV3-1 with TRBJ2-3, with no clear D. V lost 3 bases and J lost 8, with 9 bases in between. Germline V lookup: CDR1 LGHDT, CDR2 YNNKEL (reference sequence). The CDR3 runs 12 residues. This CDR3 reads CASSQVVTTQYF. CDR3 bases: TGTGCCAGCAGCCAGGTGGTGACTACGCAGTATTTT.